This TCR beta chain was found in a study of control samples from healthy donors and cancer patients. Produced via immunoSEQ multiplex PCR; TCRdb's table is partial and in-frame only. The table lists some 99,000 clones, roughly 89% of them singletons. Sequencing used blood. The sequence derives from a woman aged 45-65 years in good health.

As DNA, the CDR3 is TGCGCCAGCAGCTTACAGAGGGGAGGGACAGATACGCAGTATTTT. It translates to CASSLQRGGTDTQYF. The gene calls are TRBV5-1 and TRBJ2-3, with TRBD2 matching 7 bases. Unmatched junction bases numbered 6, after V lost 2 bases and J lost 3 bases. This CDR3 has 15 amino acids. In germline, CDR1 is SGHRS, CDR2 YFSETQ.